Below, 25 T cell receptor beta chains from the same sample are listed, as sequenced in a study of blood T cell repertoires in COVID-19. Clones were read by immunoSEQ multiplex PCR, and TCRdb kept only the in-frame ones, dropping some. This table holds 40,000 to 45,000 clones, nearly 90% found once. Source material: peripheral blood. All receptors derive from a human donor in a cohort sampled during active COVID-19.

This clone occurred once. The genes are TRBV4-1 and TRBJ2-5, with D tentatively TRBD2 (5 bases). CDR3 length equals 15 residues. Deletions cut 1 base from V and 5 bases from J, with 14 bases between. Germline V gives CDR1 MGHRA, CDR2 YSYEKL. CDR3 DNA sequence: TGCGCCAGCAGCCAAGGGGTTGGAGGCTGGGAGACCCAGTACTTC. It translates to CASSQGVGGWETQYF.

This chain connects TRBV7-8 to TRBJ1-1; no firm D call. The V end was cut by 6 bases, the J end by 0 bases, with 17 bases between. Germline loops: CDR1 SGHVS, CDR2 FQNEAQ. This CDR3 is 16 amino acids long. In nucleotides, the CDR3 is TGTGCCAGCAGTCGCAACCCACCCACAATGAACACTGAAGCTTTCTTT. Protein: CASSRNPPTMNTEAFF.

The V and J genes are TRBV5-1 and TRBJ1-2; D is uncertain. The CDR3 covers 16 residues. V was shortened by 0 bases and J by 3 bases, with 15 bases between the two germline ends. CDR1 SGHRS and CDR2 YFSETQ come from the germline V gene. The CDR3 reads CASSLAGRTGDYGYTF. CDR3 bases: TGCGCCAGCAGCTTGGCCGGGAGGACTGGGGACTATGGCTACACCTTC.

This clone was seen a handful of times. V usage is TRBV18 and J usage is TRBJ2-1; D is perhaps TRBD2 (7 bases). This CDR3 region has 14 residues. The V end was cut by 2 bases, the J end by 9 bases, with 14 bases between. Germline V lookup: CDR1 KGHSH, CDR2 LQKENI. CDR3 DNA sequence: TGTGCCAGCTCACCAGGGTCGGGGGGCTTTGAGCAGTTCTTC. Its translation is CASSPGSGGFEQFF.

V and J are TRBV5-1 and TRBJ1-4; 9 positions agree with TRBD1. The CDR3 contains 13 residues. Germline V lookup: CDR1 SGHRS, CDR2 YFSETQ. V lost 4 bases, J lost 8 bases, and 3 bases stayed unmatched. CDR3 region: CASSLDRGEKLFF. The CDR3 DNA is TGCGCCAGCAGCCTCGACAGGGGGGAAAAACTGTTTTTT.

The rearrangement links TRBV4-3 to TRBJ2-3, with unresolved D. V was trimmed by 2 bases and J by 1 base, leaving 7 bases between them. CDR1 and CDR2 from the germline V gene are LGHNA and YSLEER. The CDR3 extends over 14 amino acids. The CDR3 DNA is TGCGCCAGCAGCCAATCGCTAGGCACAGATACGCAGTATTTT. This codes for CASSQSLGTDTQYF.

The chain carries TRBV23-1 and TRBJ2-1; 11 bases match TRBD2. TRBV23-1 counts as an open reading frame of uncertain function. V was clipped by 3 bases and J by 12 bases; unmatched bases: 25. The CDR3 sequence is 20 residues long. Here the CDR3 reads CASSHIQRCSGTSGAWGQFF. In nucleotides, the CDR3 is TGCGCCAGCAGTCATATCCAGCGGTGTTCCGGGACTAGCGGTGCGTGGGGGCAGTTCTTC.

The V and J genes are TRBV25-1 and TRBJ2-7; 8 positions match TRBD1. Germline V gene lookup returns CDR1 MGHDK and CDR2 SYGVNS. The CDR3 spans 14 residues. V dropped 6 bases and J dropped 2; count of bases not matched to a gene: 6. The CDR3 DNA is TGTGCCAGCAGGTCGGACAGGGCCCCCTACGAGCAGTACTTC. Its protein is CASRSDRAPYEQYF.

V is TRBV4-3 and J is TRBJ1-1, with TRBD1 matching over 8 bases. Germline-derived CDR1 and CDR2 are LGHNA and YSLEER. CDR3 size: 18 residues. The V gene end was trimmed by 2 bases and the J gene end by 5 bases; junction bases not matched to a gene: 16. Here the CDR3 DNA reads TGCGCCAGCAGCCAAAGACGACAGGGGAGGGGGGTTGGAACTGAAGCTTTCTTT. Protein product: CASSQRRQGRGVGTEAFF.

This clone was found a few times. The chain is built from TRBV5-1 and TRBJ1-5; D not certain. Germline V gene lookup returns CDR1 SGHRS and CDR2 YFSETQ. The germline V and J ends were trimmed by 4 bases and 4 bases, with 15 bases remaining between them. The CDR3 spans 15 residues. The CDR3 bases are TGCGCCAGCAGCCTAGGCACGAATGGGAATCAGCCCCAGCATTTT. Residues: CASSLGTNGNQPQHF.

The chain joins TRBV20-1 to TRBJ2-7, with 14 bases fitting TRBD2. J lost 6 bases, V lost 3 bases, and 7 bases had no gene match. CDR3 length: 15 amino acids. Germline V CDR1 and CDR2: DFQATT, SNEGSKA (reference sequence). The CDR3 DNA follows: TGCAGTGCTAGTGCAAGACTAGCGGGAGGGTTCGAGCAGTACTTC. It yields the protein CSASARLAGGFEQYF.

This chain uses TRBV6-5 with TRBJ2-5, with D maybe TRBD2 (6 bases). This CDR3 is built from 14 residues. V was pared by 6 bases and J by 1 base, with 12 bases between. Germline V gene sequence: CDR1 MNHEY, CDR2 SVGAGI. CDR3 residues: CASRSGSAQETQYF. DNA of the CDR3: TGTGCCAGCAGGTCCGGGAGTGCCCAAGAGACCCAGTACTTC.

The chain is built from TRBV25-1 and TRBJ2-3; 10 bases map to TRBD2. The CDR3 is made up of 16 amino acids. V was pared by 1 base and J by 3 bases, with 4 bases of the junction left unmatched. The V gene's germline CDR1 is MGHDK and CDR2 SYGVNS. CDR3 protein: CASSESDSGRTDTQYF. The CDR3 region has the DNA TGTGCCAGCAGTGAATCCGATAGCGGGAGGACAGATACGCAGTATTTT.

This rearrangement joins TRBV5-1 to TRBJ2-3, with D possibly TRBD2 on 5 matching bases. The V end lost 0 bases, the J end lost 2 bases, and 7 bases lay between the germline ends. CDR3 length equals 14 residues. Germline-derived CDR1 and CDR2 are SGHRS and YFSETQ. The CDR3 reads CASSLEGLTDTQYF. In DNA form, the CDR3 reads TGCGCCAGCAGCTTGGAAGGACTCACAGATACGCAGTATTTT.

The chain uses TRBV25-1 and TRBJ1-1; no clear D gene. Germline V gene lookup returns CDR1 MGHDK and CDR2 SYGVNS. The V and J ends lost 5 bases and 7 bases respectively, with 17 bases between them. This CDR3 comprises 14 residues. CDR3 loop: CASSPPLLLGEAFF. CDR3 DNA sequence: TGTGCCAGCAGTCCACCACTATTATTGGGTGAAGCTTTCTTT.

The CDR3 here is CASSGGTKPNYGYTF. The CDR3 nucleotides are TGTGCCAGCAGCGGAGGAACCAAGCCTAACTATGGCTACACCTTC. The chain carries TRBV7-9 and TRBJ1-2; no clear D. CDR3 length: 15 residues. Trimming pared 5 bases from V and 0 bases from J, leaving 13 bases between. Germline CDR1 and CDR2: SEHNR and FQNEAQ (reference sequence).

This sequence joins TRBV5-1 and TRBJ2-5; the D gene is possibly TRBD1 (5 bases). Germline assignment: CDR1 SGHRS and CDR2 YFSETQ. This CDR3 is 13 amino acids long. Trimming removed 1 base from V and 4 bases from J, with 8 bases in between. The CDR3 region is CASSLLGPETQYF. CDR3 DNA sequence: TGCGCCAGCAGCTTGCTGGGGCCAGAGACCCAGTACTTC.

The chain carries TRBV7-9 and TRBJ1-2, with D hard to call. The CDR3 sequence is 14 residues long. V lost 2 bases to trimming and J lost 1 base, with 8 bases between them. Germline loops: CDR1 SEHNR, CDR2 FQNEAQ (reference sequence). The CDR3 is CASSLRESNYGYTF. As DNA, the CDR3 is TGTGCCAGCAGCTTACGGGAAAGTAACTATGGCTACACCTTC.

V gene TRBV13 combines with J gene TRBJ2-7; TRBD2 might be the D (5 bases). Germline V gene sequence: CDR1 PRHDT, CDR2 FYEKMQ (reference sequence). V gave up 8 bases and J gave up 0 bases, with 14 bases separating them. The CDR3 loop spans 14 amino acids. Here the CDR3 reads CASSPRASSYEQYF. As DNA, the CDR3 is TGTGCCAGCTCGCCGCGGGCGAGCTCCTACGAGCAGTACTTC.

This chain links TRBV2 with TRBJ2-3; 11 bases are a match to TRBD2. The CDR3 is 17 residues long. The V gene end was trimmed by 0 bases and the J gene end by 2 bases; junction bases not matched to a gene: 4. CDR1 and CDR2 (germline): SNHLY, FYNNEI. The CDR3 bases are TGTGCCAGCAGTGAAGCCGGGACTAGCGGCAACACAGATACGCAGTATTTT. Encoded protein: CASSEAGTSGNTDTQYF.

This clone was seen only a few times. V and J are TRBV19 and TRBJ1-2; a weak D match, TRBD1 (5 bases). The CDR3 runs to 15 residues. V lost 4 bases and J lost 4, with 16 bases in between. The germline V gene encodes CDR1 LNHDA and CDR2 SQIVND (reference sequence). CDR3 sequence (DNA): TGTGCCAGTAGTACCCAGGCGACAGCCAGCTATGGCTACACCTTC. Translated: CASSTQATASYGYTF.

This clone showed up just a few times. This sequence joins TRBV7-2 and TRBJ2-1; 8 bases match TRBD2. The ends lost 1 base at V and 3 bases at J; junction bases unmatched: 2. CDR1 and CDR2 (germline): SGHTA, FQGNSA. The CDR3 spans 15 residues. The CDR3 loop reads CASSLGTSNYNEQFF. CDR3 DNA: TGTGCCAGCAGCTTAGGGACTAGCAACTACAATGAGCAGTTCTTC.

The rearrangement joins TRBV6-4 to TRBJ2-6, with a weak D call TRBD2 (6 bases). Germline V gene sequence: CDR1 MRHNA, CDR2 SNTAGT. The V end was cut by 1 base, the J end by 4 bases, with 17 bases between. This CDR3 is 18 amino acids long. The CDR3 reads CASSDWGDPSGGANVLTF. DNA for the CDR3: TGTGCCAGCAGTGACTGGGGGGACCCCTCAGGCGGGGCCAACGTCCTGACTTTC.

The chain links TRBV2 to TRBJ2-5; possible D gene TRBD2, 6 bases. Germline lookup yields CDR1 SNHLY and CDR2 FYNNEI. V was clipped by 3 bases and J by 5 bases, with 10 bases between them. The CDR3 totals 13 residues. The CDR3 bases are TGTGCCAGCAGTGATGTCGCGGGGGAGACCCAGTACTTC. Translating gives CASSDVAGETQYF.

This sequence joins TRBV9 and TRBJ1-1; weak D call: TRBD1 (5 bases). The CDR3 runs to 15 residues. Trimming stripped 4 bases from V and 0 bases from J, with 13 bases between. Germline V lookup: CDR1 SGDLS, CDR2 YYNGEE. This chain's CDR3 is CASSPYGAMNTEAFF. The CDR3 DNA follows: TGTGCCAGCAGCCCCTATGGGGCCATGAACACTGAAGCTTTCTTT. Full variable domain (missing parts from reference TRBV9 and TRBJ1-1): DSGVTQTPKHLITATGQRVTLRCSPRSGDLSVYWYQQSLDQGLQFLIQYYNGEERAKGNILERFSAQQFPDLHSELNLSSLELGDSALYFCASSPYGAMNTEAFFGQGTRLTVV.